Below are 4 T cell receptor beta chains sequenced from a single sample in a study of identical twins. In TCRdb, the 5' RACE reads were re-called with MiXCR into one record per CDR3 protein. Among approximately 550,000 distinct CDR3 sequences, approximately 20% were seen once, and the ten largest hold roughly 0.5%. The same sample was also used in a study of yellow fever vaccine responses in identical twins.

The specimen sequenced was CD4+ T cells sorted from blood. These receptors originate from a woman between 18 and 29 years old in good health.

The chain recombines TRBV10-3 with TRBJ2-5; either TRBD1 or TRBD2 may supply D (5 bases each). Per the germline V gene, CDR1 is ENHRY and CDR2 is SYGVKD. The CDR3 loop spans 15 amino acids. The V gene lost 8 bases and the J gene lost 4 bases, with 20 bases spanning the gap. The DNA for the CDR3 is TGTGCCATCGGGGTCCGTGCAGGGACCGGAGAGACCCAGTACTTC. Its translation: CAIGVRAGTGETQYF.

This clonotype was found a few times. This sequence joins TRBV20-1 and TRBJ1-2, with D perhaps TRBD1 (6 bases). The ends were cut back, 2 bases at V and 2 bases at J, with 12 bases in the middle. The V gene's germline CDR1 is DFQATT and CDR2 SNEGSKA (reference sequence). The CDR3 loop spans 14 amino acids. CDR3 sequence (DNA): TGCAGTGCTAGAAGGCGGACAGCCAACTATGGCTACACCTTC. This gives the protein CSARRRTANYGYTF.

This clonotype was seen at least ten times. The J gene is TRBJ2-5, the V gene TRBV12-3 or TRBV12-4; maybe TRBD1 (5 bases). This CDR3 comprises 14 residues. The V and J ends lost 5 bases and 5 bases respectively, with 15 bases between them. CDR3 sequence reads: CASSPTGYGETQYF. The CDR3 DNA follows: TGTGCCAGCAGTCCAACAGGCTACGGGGAGACCCAGTACTTC.

This clonotype was found a few times. CDR3 sequence (DNA): TGCAGCGTCCGGAGGGTAGCGTCCACAGATACGCAGTATTTT. Amino acid sequence: CSVRRVASTDTQYF. The chain employs TRBV29-1 and TRBJ2-3, with D perhaps matching TRBD2 (6 bases). Deletions cut 6 bases from V and 2 bases from J, with 15 bases between. The CDR3 consists of 14 residues. The germline V gene has CDR1 SQVTM and CDR2 ANQGSEA.